This section outlines one T cell receptor (beta chain) sequence together with its context. What it binds is not known. The CDR3 is 15 residues long. Germline CDR1 SGHDT, CDR2 YYEEEE. Trimming pared 2 bases from V and 2 bases from J, leaving 11 bases between. The data are from a study of T cell responses to AZD1222 COVID-19 vaccine. Study-wide points: Repertoires were obtained only post-peak T cell response. Mostly white British, mostly female donors; authors suggested clonal diversity may be underestimated. The study identified only six AZD1222 recipients as seropositive at baseline.

Sequencing was performed with immunoSEQ multiplex PCR; in TCRdb, only in-frame clones are kept and a portion is missing. The top ten hold 12% of the sample, which has about 140,000 clones, around 94% seen once. The receptor comes from an adult who had recovered from COVID-19. V and J are TRBV5-6 and TRBJ2-1, with TRBD2 as a possible D gene (5 bases). The sample in question was peripheral blood, obtained after recovery from COVID-19. The CDR3 DNA reads as TGTGCCAGCAGCTTCTCAGCGGCAACCTACAATGAGCAGTTCTTC. The encoded protein is CASSFSAATYNEQFF.